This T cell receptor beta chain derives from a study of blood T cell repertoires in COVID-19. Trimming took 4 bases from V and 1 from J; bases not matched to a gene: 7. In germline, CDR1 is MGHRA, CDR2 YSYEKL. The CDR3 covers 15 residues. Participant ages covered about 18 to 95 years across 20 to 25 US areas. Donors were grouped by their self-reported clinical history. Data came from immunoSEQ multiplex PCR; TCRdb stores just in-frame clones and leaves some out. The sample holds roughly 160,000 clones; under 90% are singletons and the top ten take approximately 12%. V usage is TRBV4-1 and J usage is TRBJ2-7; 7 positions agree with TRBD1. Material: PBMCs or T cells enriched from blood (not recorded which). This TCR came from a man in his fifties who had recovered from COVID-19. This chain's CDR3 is CASSRDRDPSYEQYF. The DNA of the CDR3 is TGCGCCAGCAGCCGCGACAGGGACCCTTCCTACGAGCAGTACTTC.